The 21 T cell receptor beta chains given below trace back to one sample, sequenced in a study of cytomegalovirus exposure and HLA in healthy donors (TCRdb year 2017). Libraries were made using the immunoSEQ multiplex PCR assay. A mixture of 60 forward primers for TCR Vbeta segments and 13 reverse primers for TCR Jbeta segments was used in the multiplex PCR. TCRdb took over this immuneACCESS table, retaining in-frame rearrangements with V and J assigned. Such tables are incomplete; in checked studies, under half of the missing clones stem from an unresolved V gene, and the remainder is unexplained. This sample has over 100,000 clones in its table, and 84% of those were observed once. Almost 3% of the sample is in the top ten clones. The specimen sequenced was PBMCs. Receptors originate from a woman between 18 and 29 years old in good health and CMV-seropositive.

CDR3 sequence reads: CASSGGQNTDTQYF. CDR3 DNA: TGTGCCAGCAGTGGGGGACAGAACACAGATACGCAGTATTTT. This chain joins TRBV6-1 and TRBJ2-3, with 7 bases matching TRBD1. Germline V lookup: CDR1 MNHNS, CDR2 SASEGT. The ends lost 4 bases at V and 2 bases at J; junction bases unmatched: 3. CDR3 size: 14 residues.

Only a few counts were recorded for this clone. The J gene is TRBJ2-7, the V gene TRBV6-1; D is possibly TRBD1 (5 bases). This CDR3 region has 15 residues. CDR1 is MNHNS and CDR2 is SASEGT in the germline V gene. Trimming shortened V by 6 bases and J by 0 bases, and 15 bases separated the two germline ends. CDR3 loop: CASRVSRDNSYEQYF. CDR3 nucleotides: TGTGCCAGCAGGGTCTCCAGGGATAACTCCTACGAGCAGTACTTC.

V gene TRBV18 combines with J gene TRBJ2-5, with 8 bases fitting TRBD1. Germline trimming cut 3 bases from V and 3 bases from J; bases unmatched to any gene: 3. The CDR3 covers 14 residues. In germline, CDR1 is KGHSH, CDR2 LQKENI. The CDR3 region is CASSPGTGEETQYF. DNA of the CDR3: TGTGCCAGCTCACCGGGGACAGGTGAAGAGACCCAGTACTTC.

V is TRBV5-1 and J is TRBJ2-3, with 7 bases lining up with TRBD2. The germline CDR1 and CDR2 sequences are SGHRS and YFSETQ. V was clipped by 0 bases and J by 2 bases; unmatched bases: 6. This CDR3 has 16 residues. The CDR3 spells CASSLGYGGTTDTQYF. CDR3 in DNA: TGCGCCAGCAGCTTGGGCTACGGGGGGACCACAGATACGCAGTATTTT.

The chain carries TRBV4-1 and TRBJ2-5; TRBD2 agrees at 9 bases. The J call is uncertain, as TRBJ2-7 better fits the DNA end. The CDR3 totals 14 residues. The germline gives CDR1 MGHRA, CDR2 YSYEKL. In DNA form, the CDR3 reads TGCGCCAGCAGCCCTGTAGCGGGGGCAGACGAGCAGTACTTC. This encodes CASSPVAGADEQYF.

The chain joins TRBV5-1 to TRBJ2-1; 7 bases are shared with TRBD1. V dropped 4 bases and J dropped 7; count of bases not matched to a gene: 8. The germline CDR1 and CDR2 sequences are SGHRS and YFSETQ. CDR3 size: 14 residues. This chain's CDR3 is CASSPPDRPNEQFF. The CDR3 bases are TGCGCCAGCAGCCCACCGGACAGGCCGAATGAGCAGTTCTTC.

The chain links TRBV6-1 to TRBJ1-3; D unclear. V was clipped by 4 bases and J by 2 bases, with 3 bases between them. CDR3 size: 12 residues. Germline V CDR1 and CDR2: MNHNS, SASEGT. The CDR3 reads CASSAAGNTIYF. The CDR3 region has the DNA TGTGCCAGCAGTGCTGCTGGAAACACCATATATTTT.

V and J are TRBV11-2 and TRBJ2-5; TRBD2 matches 13 bases. The J call is in doubt because the DNA end fits TRBJ2-7 better. This CDR3 spans 16 amino acids. The germline V gene has CDR1 SGHAT and CDR2 FQNNGV. Here the CDR3 DNA reads TGTGCCAGCAGCCCTTCCGGGACTAGCGGGGACTACGAGCAGTACTTC. Residues: CASSPSGTSGDYEQYF.

The chain links TRBV5-1 to TRBJ2-2, with D possibly TRBD1 on 5 matching bases. V was shortened by 5 bases and J by 0 bases, with 11 bases between the two germline ends. Germline V gene lookup returns CDR1 SGHRS and CDR2 YFSETQ. The CDR3 runs 15 residues. Here the CDR3 DNA reads TGCGCCAGCAGATCCGACAGTTCGAACACCGGGGAGCTGTTTTTT. This gives the protein CASRSDSSNTGELFF.

The genes are TRBV28 and TRBJ1-5; the D is unclear. This CDR3 spans 16 amino acids. Germline loops: CDR1 MDHEN, CDR2 SYDVKM. With 1 base removed from V and 0 bases from J, the gap between germline ends came to 10 bases. Here the CDR3 DNA reads TGTGCCAGCAGTTTATCGCCAGCGTATAGCAATCAGCCCCAGCATTTT. This sequence encodes CASSLSPAYSNQPQHF.

The rearrangement joins TRBV9 to TRBJ2-2, with a weak D call TRBD1 (5 bases). This CDR3 is built from 15 residues. V was trimmed by 6 bases and J by 1 base, leaving 13 bases between them. CDR1 is SGDLS and CDR2 is YYNGEE in the germline V gene. CDR3 in amino acids: CASNPMGRNTGELFF. The DNA for the CDR3 is TGTGCCAGCAACCCAATGGGGCGGAACACCGGGGAGCTGTTTTTT. The whole variable domain, remainder taken from reference TRBV9 and TRBJ2-2, is DSGVTQTPKHLITATGQRVTLRCSPRSGDLSVYWYQQSLDQGLQFLIQYYNGEERAKGNILERFSAQQFPDLHSELNLSSLELGDSALYFCASNPMGRNTGELFFGEGSRLTVL.

This clone was seen a handful of times. The identical CDR3 is also encoded by other nucleotide sequences in the sample. The rearrangement uses TRBV9 and TRBJ2-3, with 7 bases matching TRBD2. The germline V gene has CDR1 SGDLS and CDR2 YYNGEE. There are 15 residues in the CDR3. The V segment lost 0 bases and the J segment 2 bases; nucleotides outside the gene matches: 3. CDR3 nucleotides: TGTGCCAGCAGCGTAGGGCTAGCGGACACAGATACGCAGTATTTT. Translating gives CASSVGLADTDTQYF.

CDR3 sequence reads: CASSTTGLVSQTQYF. In nucleotides, the CDR3 is TGTGCCAGCAGCACGACTGGACTAGTATCACAGACCCAGTACTTC. The chain has TRBV14 and TRBJ2-5, with 7 bases that match TRBD2. The germline V gene has CDR1 SGHDN and CDR2 FVKESK. CDR3 size: 15 residues. Losses at the gene ends were 5 bases for V and 6 bases for J; bases not matched to a gene: 12.

This chain links TRBV7-9 with TRBJ2-2; a possible D gene is TRBD1 (7 bases). This CDR3 has 15 amino acids. V shed 5 bases and J shed 4 bases, with 14 bases lying between them. The germline V gene has CDR1 SEHNR and CDR2 FQNEAQ (reference sequence). The CDR3 nucleotides read TGTGCCAGCAGCACGTACAGGGGAGGCACCGGGGAGCTGTTTTTT. Translated: CASSTYRGGTGELFF.

The V gene is TRBV28, the J gene TRBJ1-1; the D is unclear. V was clipped by 5 bases and J by 0 bases, with 16 bases between them. This CDR3 is 16 amino acids long. Germline CDR1 and CDR2: MDHEN and SYDVKM. The CDR3 sequence: CASSPVGSVVNTEAFF. In DNA form, the CDR3 reads TGTGCCAGCAGTCCGGTCGGGTCGGTGGTGAACACTGAAGCTTTCTTT. Drawing the rest from reference TRBV28 and TRBJ1-1, the complete variable domain is DVKVTQSSRYLVKRTGEKVFLECVQDMDHENMFWYRQDPGLGLRLIYFSYDVKMKEKGDIPEGYSVSREKKERFSLILESASTNQTSMYLCASSPVGSVVNTEAFFGQGTRLTVV.

This chain links TRBV29-1 with TRBJ1-2, with a tentative D call TRBD1 (6 bases). Germline-derived CDR1 and CDR2 are SQVTM and ANQGSEA. Trimming removed 5 bases at V and 2 bases at J, with 15 bases between. The CDR3 consists of 14 residues. This CDR3 is CSVLTSQGNYGYTF. The CDR3 nucleotides read TGCAGCGTTTTAACAAGTCAGGGGAACTATGGCTACACCTTC.

This chain links TRBV5-1 with TRBJ2-5; TRBD1 aligns across 8 bases. J was trimmed by 5 bases and V by 4 bases; bases with no gene match: 4. This CDR3 region has 13 residues. CDR1 and CDR2 (germline): SGHRS, YFSETQ. The CDR3 loop is CASSIRGRETQYF. The DNA of the CDR3 is TGCGCCAGCAGCATCAGGGGGCGGGAGACCCAGTACTTC.

The J gene is TRBJ1-2, the V gene TRBV5-6, with TRBD1 identical over 7 bases. The V segment lost 6 bases and the J segment 3 bases; nucleotides outside the gene matches: 5. Looked up from germline, CDR1 is SGHDT and CDR2 is YYEEEE. There are 13 residues in the CDR3. The CDR3 nucleotides read TGTGCCAGCACCCTAGGGGGCGACTATGGCTACACCTTC. It is translated as CASTLGGDYGYTF.

This clone was observed once. V is TRBV19 and J is TRBJ2-7; TRBD2 might be the D (5 bases). The V and J ends lost 3 bases and 2 bases respectively, with 17 bases between them. Germline CDR1 LNHDA, CDR2 SQIVND (reference sequence). This CDR3 region has 16 residues. In DNA form, the CDR3 reads TGTGCCAGTAGTATTCAGCGACCGAGGGATCCCTACGAGCAGTACTTC. Residues: CASSIQRPRDPYEQYF.

The V and J genes are TRBV27 and TRBJ2-7, with D perhaps matching TRBD1 (5 bases). CDR1 and CDR2 from the germline V gene are MNHEY and SMNVEV (reference sequence). This CDR3 has 13 residues. Trimming pared 6 bases from V and 6 bases from J, leaving 15 bases between. CDR3 amino acids: CASSFGHRPEQYF. The CDR3 bases are TGTGCCAGCAGCTTCGGACACCGCCCCGAGCAGTACTTC.

This clone was seen a handful of times. The chain combines TRBV5-1 with TRBJ1-6; 8 bases align to TRBD1. There are 14 residues in the CDR3. Germline CDR1 reads SGHRS; CDR2 reads YFSETQ. Trimming removed 4 bases from V and 10 bases from J; junction bases left unmatched: 7. The DNA of the CDR3 is TGCGCCAGCAGCAAGGACAGGGAAGGCTCACCCCTCCACTTT. This translates into CASSKDREGSPLHF.